The sequence of this TCR beta chain was determined in a study of blood T cell repertoires in COVID-19. Study summary: Sources were T cells, B-cell-depleted T cells, or PBMCs; the material itself was cDNA or gDNA.

Original data processing: The authors estimated nucleated cell counts from reference gene primer amplification. Using immunoSEQ multiplex PCR, the repertoire was profiled, and TCRdb retains in-frame clones only, with some absent. The V and J calls and clone size are taken from that table; D and trimming were inferred from the DNA. The top ten clones hold less than 3.5% of a sample with 300,000 to 400,000 clones, around nine tenths of them seen once. The germline gives CDR1 SGHDN, CDR2 FVKESK. The CDR3 has 13 amino acids. The V gene lost 0 bases and the J gene lost 5 bases, with 5 bases spanning the gap.

Material: peripheral blood. The chain recombines TRBV14 with TRBJ1-3; D uncertain. This clonotype was sampled from a young woman who had recovered from COVID-19. The CDR3 DNA reads as TGTGCCAGCAGCCAAGAAACACGAAACACCATATATTTT. The encoded protein is CASSQETRNTIYF.